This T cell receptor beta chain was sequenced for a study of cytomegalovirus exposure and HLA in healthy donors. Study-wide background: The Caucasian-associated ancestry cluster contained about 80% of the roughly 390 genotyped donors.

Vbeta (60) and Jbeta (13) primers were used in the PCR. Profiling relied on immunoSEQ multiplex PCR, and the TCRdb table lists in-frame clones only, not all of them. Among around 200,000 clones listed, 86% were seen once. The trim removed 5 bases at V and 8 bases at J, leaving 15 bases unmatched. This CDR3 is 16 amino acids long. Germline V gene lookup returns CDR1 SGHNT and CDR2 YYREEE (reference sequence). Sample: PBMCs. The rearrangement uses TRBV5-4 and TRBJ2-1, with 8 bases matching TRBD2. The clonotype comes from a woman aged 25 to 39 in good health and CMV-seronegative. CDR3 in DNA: TGTGCCAGCAGACCGCTATTCGCGGGGGGTAGCGATGAGCAGTTCTTC. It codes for CASRPLFAGGSDEQFF.